Shown below are 22 T cell receptor beta chains from a single sample sequenced in a study of cytomegalovirus exposure and HLA in healthy donors. The PCR used 60 Vbeta and 13 Jbeta primers. The method was immunoSEQ multiplex PCR; TCRdb's version includes in-frame clones alone and lacks a portion of them. The sample carries nearly 110,000 clones, approximately 79% recorded once. Sequencing input: PBMCs. The source of these receptors is a man aged 18 to 35 in good health and CMV-seronegative.

V is TRBV7-2 and J is TRBJ1-5, with D unclear. This CDR3 has 14 amino acids. Trimming removed 3 bases at V and 7 bases at J, with 13 bases between. Germline V lookup: CDR1 SGHTA, CDR2 FQGNSA. The CDR3 region has the DNA TGTGCCAGCAGCTTTGCGGAAGGAAAGCAGCCCCAGCATTTT. Its protein is CASSFAEGKQPQHF.

The chain couples TRBV5-1 to TRBJ2-3; 8 nucleotides align to TRBD2. The junction had 5 bases not matched to a gene; V was cut back by 4 bases and J by 1 base. The CDR3 extends over 15 amino acids. The V gene's germline CDR1 is SGHRS and CDR2 YFSETQ. The CDR3 DNA is TGCGCCAGCAGCCGCCTCGGGGGGGGCACAGATACGCAGTATTTT. This translates into CASSRLGGGTDTQYF.

The chain carries TRBV7-7 and TRBJ1-1, with no clear D. Trimming stripped 6 bases from V and 1 base from J, with 9 bases between. Germline V gene lookup returns CDR1 SSHAT and CDR2 FNYEAQ (reference sequence). The CDR3 extends over 13 amino acids. CDR3 bases: TGTGCCAGCAGTTTTGCACAGAACACTGAAGCTTTCTTT. Amino acid sequence: CASSFAQNTEAFF.

The chain is built from TRBV6-5 and TRBJ2-1, with 7 positions matching TRBD2. The CDR3 spans 15 residues. Unmatched junction bases numbered 7, after V lost 4 bases and J lost 4 bases. Germline V gene lookup returns CDR1 MNHEY and CDR2 SVGAGI. The CDR3 reads CASSSQGGGYNEQFF. The CDR3 bases are TGTGCCAGCAGTTCCCAGGGCGGGGGTTACAATGAGCAGTTCTTC.

This clone was recorded a few times. V is TRBV5-5 and J is TRBJ1-4; 9 bases fit TRBD1. Trimming removed 1 base from V and 11 bases from J; junction bases left unmatched: 6. The CDR3 length is 14 residues. Germline V gene sequence: CDR1 SGHKS, CDR2 YYEKEE (reference sequence). CDR3 in amino acids: CASSLTHDRGKLFF. Written as DNA, the CDR3 is TGTGCCAGCAGCTTGACGCACGACAGGGGGAAACTGTTTTTT.

The chain couples TRBV7-9 to TRBJ1-6; the D gene is possibly TRBD1 (5 bases). Germline CDR1 and CDR2: SEHNR and FQNEAQ (reference sequence). The V gene lost 4 bases and the J gene lost 0 bases, with 16 bases spanning the gap. The CDR3 is 18 residues long. This chain's CDR3 is CASSWGRDSSSYNSPLHF. The CDR3 DNA follows: TGTGCCAGCAGCTGGGGCCGCGATTCAAGCTCCTATAATTCACCCCTCCACTTT.

The V call is TRBV2, the J call TRBJ1-4; 8 nucleotides line up with TRBD1. With 6 bases clipped from V and 11 bases from J, the junction kept 14 bases outside the gene matches. The CDR3 runs 15 residues. Germline CDR1 is SNHLY and CDR2 is FYNNEI. The CDR3 nucleotides are TGTGCCAGCAGCTCCCAGGGACAGGCATCTTCGAAACTGTTTTTT. It codes for CASSSQGQASSKLFF.

V gene TRBV7-8 combines with J gene TRBJ2-1; D is undetermined. The CDR3 extends over 15 amino acids. With 0 bases removed from V and 1 base from J, the gap between germline ends came to 7 bases. CDR1 is SGHVS, CDR2 FQNEAQ, per germline. The CDR3 region is CASSLAPPSYNEQFF. The CDR3 coding sequence is TGTGCCAGCAGCTTAGCTCCCCCATCCTACAATGAGCAGTTCTTC.

The chain employs TRBV7-2 and TRBJ2-1, with 7 bases aligning to TRBD1. Looked up from germline, CDR1 is SGHTA and CDR2 is FQGNSA. This CDR3 is 14 amino acids long. Losses at the gene ends were 6 bases for V and 8 bases for J; bases not matched to a gene: 10. The CDR3 protein is CASSFRRDSHEQFF. The DNA for the CDR3 is TGTGCCAGCAGTTTCCGTAGGGACAGTCATGAGCAGTTCTTC.

CDR3 protein: CASSGLAGTEGEQYF. For the CDR3, the DNA is TGTGCCAGCAGCGGGTTAGCGGGGACAGAGGGCGAGCAGTACTTC. The V call is TRBV6-5, the J call TRBJ2-7; tentatively, D is TRBD2 (8 bases). The CDR3 sequence is 15 residues long. Germline CDR1 reads MNHEY; CDR2 reads SVGAGI. V lost 6 bases and J 6 bases, leaving 21 bases between the germline ends.

The rearrangement uses TRBV9 and TRBJ1-5, with no clear D. The germline V gene encodes CDR1 SGDLS and CDR2 YYNGEE. V was shortened by 0 bases and J by 4 bases, with 11 bases between the two germline ends. The CDR3 sequence is 15 residues long. The DNA of the CDR3 is TGTGCCAGCAGCGTAGGACCCTTCGGGAATCAGCCCCAGCATTTT. Protein product: CASSVGPFGNQPQHF.

The V call is TRBV27, the J call TRBJ2-5; tentative D call: TRBD1 (6 bases). The end of the DNA is better explained by TRBJ2-7, so the J call may be wrong. This CDR3 comprises 18 residues. The V gene's germline CDR1 is MNHEY and CDR2 SMNVEV (reference sequence). This CDR3 is CASSSETGGAGRTYEQYF. The CDR3 region has the DNA TGTGCCAGCAGTTCTGAGACAGGTGGGGCGGGTAGGACCTACGAGCAGTACTTC.

The V gene is TRBV9, the J gene TRBJ2-2; 7 nucleotides align to TRBD2. The CDR3 has 14 residues. In germline, CDR1 is SGDLS, CDR2 YYNGEE. Unmatched junction bases numbered 1, after V lost 2 bases and J lost 3 bases. The CDR3 nucleotides are TGTGCCAGCAGCGTTGGGGGGGACACCGGGGAGCTGTTTTTT. Its protein is CASSVGGDTGELFF.

Worth noting for this clone: An end of the junction does not agree with germline; a read error may underlie this. V gene TRBV19 combines with J gene TRBJ1-2; D may be TRBD1 (6 bases). This CDR3 contains 13 residues. Per germline, CDR1 LNHDA and CDR2 SQIVND (reference sequence). CDR3 sequence reads: CASSMFGGYDYTF. The CDR3 coding sequence is TGTGCCAGTAGTATGTTTGGGGGCTATGACTACACCTTC.

V is TRBV7-3 and J is TRBJ2-3; 8 bases align to TRBD1. The V gene's germline CDR1 is SGHTA and CDR2 FQGTGA. This CDR3 spans 16 amino acids. J lost 0 bases, V lost 0 bases, and 2 bases had no gene match. The chain's CDR3 is CASSLTGTGSTDTQYF. The DNA for the CDR3 is TGTGCCAGCAGCTTAACCGGGACAGGCAGCACAGATACGCAGTATTTT.

The chain employs TRBV6-6 and TRBJ1-5, with D perhaps matching TRBD1 (6 bases). Germline V CDR1 and CDR2: MNHNY, SVGAGI (reference sequence). There are 15 residues in the CDR3. V lost 2 bases and J lost 4, with 12 bases in between. In DNA, the CDR3 is TGTGCCAGCAGTTACGATTCAGGGGCTAATCAGCCCCAGCATTTT. Translated: CASSYDSGANQPQHF.

V usage is TRBV19 and J usage is TRBJ2-3; 7 bases are shared with TRBD2. Germline V gene sequence: CDR1 LNHDA, CDR2 SQIVND (reference sequence). V gave up 6 bases and J gave up 4 bases; unmatched junction bases: 4. There are 13 residues in the CDR3. CDR3 bases: TGTGCCAGTAGATCGGGGGGACCAGATACGCAGTATTTT. Encoded protein: CASRSGGPDTQYF.

The chain links TRBV5-8 to TRBJ1-1; no clear D. The CDR3 sequence is 14 residues long. Trimming took 0 bases from V and 4 from J, leaving 10 bases between them. The germline V gene has CDR1 SGHTS and CDR2 YDEGEE. The CDR3 DNA reads TGTGCCAGCAGCTTGGCACTCTATTTCACTGAAGCTTTCTTT. Amino acid sequence: CASSLALYFTEAFF.

The V call is TRBV13, the J call TRBJ2-2; a weak D match, TRBD1 (5 bases). Trimming removed 3 bases at V and 0 bases at J, with 5 bases between. This CDR3 region has 14 residues. Looked up from germline, CDR1 is PRHDT and CDR2 is FYEKMQ (reference sequence). The CDR3 DNA reads TGTGCCAGCAGCTTGACAGCGAACACCGGGGAGCTGTTTTTT. The encoded protein is CASSLTANTGELFF.

V gene TRBV14 combines with J gene TRBJ1-4; D not resolved. Trimming shortened V by 5 bases and J by 1 base, and 17 bases separated the two germline ends. CDR3 length equals 17 residues. The germline CDR1 and CDR2 sequences are SGHDN and FVKESK. The CDR3 bases are TGTGCCAGCAGCTGGCAAGTAGTAGGCGGAACTAATGAAAAACTGTTTTTT. Amino acids: CASSWQVVGGTNEKLFF.

Points on this clone: Germline and junction disagree at one end, which may indicate a read error. This chain connects TRBV10-3 to TRBJ2-7; D unclear. CDR1 ENHRY and CDR2 SYGVKD come from the germline V gene. CDR3 size: 14 residues. The CDR3 DNA reads TGTGCCAGCAGTTATGACTCCGAATCCTACGAGCAGTACTTC. Its translation is CASSYDSESYEQYF.

A remark on this clone: Relative to the germline gene, one junction end is altered; a read error may explain this. The gene calls are TRBV6-5 and TRBJ1-3, with D possibly matching TRBD1 (5 bases). This CDR3 region has 16 residues. Germline loops: CDR1 MNHEY, CDR2 SVGAGI. CDR3 protein: CASSLGQGGTGNTVYF. The CDR3 DNA follows: TGTGCCAGCAGTTTGGGCCAGGGAGGAACTGGAAACACCGTATATTTT.